Each of the 25 T cell receptor beta chains below was sequenced from the same sample in a study of T cell responses to AZD1222 COVID-19 vaccine. The repertoire was sequenced with immunoSEQ multiplex PCR; TCRdb's copy has only in-frame clones and lacks some. The sample holds about 140,000 clones, 80% to 95% seen once. The material was peripheral blood, obtained 28 days after the second AZD1222 dose. The receptors derive from an adult who received the AZD1222 COVID-19 vaccine.

The chain has TRBV7-3 and TRBJ1-1; weak D call: TRBD1 (5 bases). Trimming cost V 3 bases and J 7 bases, with 12 bases left between them. Germline V gene sequence: CDR1 SGHTA, CDR2 FQGTGA. The CDR3 is 13 residues long. Written as DNA, the CDR3 is TGTGCCAGCAGCTTGAATCAGGGTGGTGAAGCTTTCTTT. Translation gives CASSLNQGGEAFF.

The rearrangement joins TRBV27 to TRBJ1-1; 9 bases match TRBD1. The CDR3 covers 15 residues. The trim removed 4 bases at V and 4 bases at J, leaving 7 bases unmatched. Looked up from germline, CDR1 is MNHEY and CDR2 is SMNVEV (reference sequence). The CDR3 sequence is CASSWDRVGGTEAFF. The CDR3 nucleotides are TGTGCCAGCAGTTGGGACAGGGTAGGAGGCACTGAAGCTTTCTTT.

The rearrangement uses TRBV18 and TRBJ2-2, with D hard to call. Germline V gene sequence: CDR1 KGHSH, CDR2 LQKENI. This CDR3 is built from 12 residues. Between the trimmed V and J ends, which lost 3 bases and 9 bases, there was a span of 8 bases. In nucleotides, the CDR3 is TGTGCCAGCTCACCCCGAGAGCGGGAGCTGTTTTTT. Translation gives CASSPRERELFF.

The chain couples TRBV27 to TRBJ2-1; D gene unclear. V lost 2 bases and J lost 2, with 16 bases in between. The CDR3 has 17 residues. The germline V gene has CDR1 MNHEY and CDR2 SMNVEV (reference sequence). The CDR3: CASSLGSGNPPYNEQFF. CDR3 in DNA: TGTGCCAGCAGTTTAGGGTCTGGGAATCCCCCCTACAATGAGCAGTTCTTC.

This chain links TRBV18 with TRBJ1-4, with D unclear. CDR1 is KGHSH, CDR2 LQKENI, per germline. The CDR3 has 14 amino acids. Trimming removed 2 bases at V and 7 bases at J, with 11 bases between. In DNA form, the CDR3 reads TGTGCCAGCTCACCAGTCCCTTCAGGTGAAAAACTGTTTTTT. Its translation is CASSPVPSGEKLFF.

V and J are TRBV28 and TRBJ2-3; 7 bases are a match to TRBD2. The germline V gene encodes CDR1 MDHEN and CDR2 SYDVKM. The CDR3 has 15 residues. Losses at the gene ends were 5 bases for V and 2 bases for J; bases not matched to a gene: 7. CDR3 coding DNA: TGTGCCAGCAGTAAGTGGAGCGGGAACACAGATACGCAGTATTTT. Amino acids: CASSKWSGNTDTQYF.

This clone was seen once. The V call is TRBV29-1, the J call TRBJ2-1, with D tentatively TRBD2 (6 bases). The CDR3 sequence is 16 residues long. V lost 3 bases to trimming and J lost 0 bases, with 15 bases between them. In germline, CDR1 is SQVTM, CDR2 ANQGSEA. CDR3 region: CSVEEGIGSSYNEQFF. DNA for the CDR3: TGCAGCGTTGAGGAAGGAATCGGGAGCTCCTACAATGAGCAGTTCTTC.

V is TRBV15 and J is TRBJ2-7; D remains ambiguous. V was cut by 0 bases and J by 2 bases, with 11 bases left in between. CDR3 length: 15 amino acids. In germline, CDR1 is LNHNV, CDR2 YYDKDF (reference sequence). The CDR3 nucleotides are TGTGCCACCAGCAGAGATCCCCATGGGGCCTACGAGCAGTACTTC. Its translation: CATSRDPHGAYEQYF. Combining the CDR3 with reference TRBV15 and TRBJ2-7 gives the whole variable domain DAMVIQNPRYQVTQFGKPVTLSCSQTLNHNVMYWYQQKSSQAPKLLFHYYDKDFNNEADTPDNFQSRRPNTSFCFLDIRSPGLGDTAMYLCATSRDPHGAYEQYFGPGTRLTVT.

This chain uses TRBV3-1 (or the pseudogene TRBV3-2) with TRBJ2-7; 16 bases fit TRBD2. Germline V lookup: CDR1 LGHDT, CDR2 YNNKEL (reference sequence). There are 18 residues in the CDR3. The V and J ends lost 0 bases and 0 bases, in that order; junction bases with no gene match: 2. CDR3 DNA: TGTGCCAGCAGCCAAGAGGGACTAGCGGGGGGGCCCTCCTACGAGCAGTACTTC. It is translated as CASSQEGLAGGPSYEQYF.

The rearrangement links TRBV19 to TRBJ1-5; maybe TRBD1 (6 bases). The CDR3 loop spans 14 amino acids. Trimming removed 6 bases at V and 5 bases at J, with 14 bases between. CDR1 and CDR2 from the germline V gene are LNHDA and SQIVND (reference sequence). The CDR3 loop is CASRGHLGDQPQHF. The CDR3 DNA is TGTGCCAGTAGGGGACATCTGGGAGATCAGCCCCAGCATTTT.

The chain uses TRBV7-8 and TRBJ1-4, with 10 nucleotides matching TRBD1. The CDR3 sequence is 14 residues long. CDR1 is SGHVS and CDR2 is FQNEAQ in the germline V gene. V lost 6 bases, J lost 6 bases, and 4 bases stayed unmatched. CDR3 region: CASSSGTGDEKLFF. The DNA of the CDR3 is TGTGCCAGCAGTTCCGGGACAGGGGATGAAAAACTGTTTTTT.

V gene TRBV5-8 combines with J gene TRBJ2-7; a weak D match, TRBD1 (5 bases). V was shortened by 0 bases and J by 7 bases, with 17 bases between the two germline ends. Germline V lookup: CDR1 SGHTS, CDR2 YDEGEE. The CDR3 consists of 15 residues. CDR3 amino acids: CASSLEGSDNGEQYF. CDR3 nucleotides: TGTGCCAGCAGCTTGGAGGGGTCGGATAATGGGGAGCAGTACTTC.

The chain recombines TRBV5-4 with TRBJ2-5; a weak D match, TRBD1 (5 bases). CDR1 is SGHNT and CDR2 is YYREEE in the germline V gene (reference sequence). Trimming pared 1 base from V and 4 bases from J, leaving 11 bases between. CDR3 length: 14 amino acids. The CDR3 bases are TGTGCCAGCAGCTTGAGGGGCGTAGTAGAGACCCAGTACTTC. Protein: CASSLRGVVETQYF. The variable domain in full, with the rest retrieved from reference TRBV5-4 and TRBJ2-5, is ETGVTQSPTHLIKTRGQQVTLRCSSQSGHNTVSWYQQALGQGPQFIFQYYREEENGRGNFPPRFSGLQFPNYSSELNVNALELDDSALYLCASSLRGVVETQYFGPGTRLLVL.

The J gene is TRBJ2-6, the V gene TRBV19; TRBD2 matches at 7 bases. This CDR3 has 20 residues. Germline V CDR1 and CDR2: LNHDA, SQIVND (reference sequence). Trimming cost V 3 bases and J 1 base; bases outside gene matches: 15. CDR3 sequence: CASSIWGGGTPKSGANVLTF. CDR3 DNA: TGTGCCAGTAGTATTTGGGGCGGGGGAACTCCTAAGTCTGGGGCCAACGTCCTGACTTTC.

The chain is built from TRBV6-5 and TRBJ1-4; the D gene is possibly TRBD1 (5 bases). Germline assignment: CDR1 MNHEY and CDR2 SVGAGI. CDR3 length: 14 residues. Trimming removed 2 bases at V and 4 bases at J, with 8 bases between. The CDR3 DNA is TGTGCCAGCAGTTACGGGGGGAATAATGAAAAACTGTTTTTT. It yields the protein CASSYGGNNEKLFF.

CDR3 in DNA: TGTGCCAGCTCACTGGGAGAACTTTACACCTTC. Protein product: CASSLGELYTF. The chain joins TRBV18 to TRBJ1-2, with no clear D. CDR3 length equals 11 residues. Trimming removed 4 bases at V and 11 bases at J, with 11 bases between. The germline V gene has CDR1 KGHSH and CDR2 LQKENI.

The rearrangement links TRBV5-1 to TRBJ2-3; a possible D gene is TRBD1 (6 bases). The CDR3 is made up of 15 amino acids. Trimming took off 5 bases at V and 3 bases at J, with 16 bases between the two ends. Germline values: CDR1 SGHRS, CDR2 YFSETQ. CDR3 in amino acids: CASRENPGDTDTQYF. The CDR3 bases are TGCGCCAGCAGAGAGAACCCAGGGGATACAGATACGCAGTATTTT.

The chain carries TRBV6-4 and TRBJ1-1; 7 nucleotides match TRBD1. CDR1 is MRHNA and CDR2 is SNTAGT in the germline V gene. J gave up 1 base and V 6 bases, and 2 bases lay outside the gene matches. This CDR3 is built from 13 residues. This CDR3 is CASRRDRNTEAFF. In DNA form, the CDR3 reads TGTGCCAGCAGGCGGGACAGGAACACTGAAGCTTTCTTT.

V and J are TRBV19 and TRBJ1-2, with a possible D match to TRBD1 (6 bases). CDR3 size: 17 residues. Germline V lookup: CDR1 LNHDA, CDR2 SQIVND (reference sequence). Trimming took 4 bases from V and 0 from J, leaving 18 bases between them. CDR3 in amino acids: CASSNPRNRDSNYGYTF. CDR3 sequence (DNA): TGTGCCAGTAGTAATCCGCGAAACAGGGACTCTAACTATGGCTACACCTTC.

This chain joins TRBV7-9 and TRBJ1-6, with D perhaps matching TRBD1 (6 bases). Germline values: CDR1 SEHNR, CDR2 FQNEAQ (reference sequence). V dropped 5 bases and J dropped 5 bases, with 10 bases sitting between them. The CDR3 totals 14 residues. CDR3: CASSLRGHNSPLHF. The CDR3 nucleotides are TGTGCCAGCAGCCTCAGGGGTCATAATTCACCCCTCCACTTT.

J is TRBJ1-6 and V is TRBV10-3, with a tentative D call TRBD1 (6 bases). Trimming cost V 5 bases and J 0 bases, with 17 bases left between them. Per germline, CDR1 ENHRY and CDR2 SYGVKD. This CDR3 is 18 amino acids long. The CDR3 reads CAISPEGGGRSYNSPLHF. The CDR3 DNA follows: TGTGCCATCAGTCCCGAAGGGGGGGGACGCTCCTATAATTCACCCCTCCACTTT.

The genes are TRBV16 and TRBJ1-1, with D tentatively TRBD1 (5 bases). With 11 bases removed from V and 0 bases from J, the gap between germline ends came to 13 bases. This CDR3 comprises 13 residues. Germline V CDR1 and CDR2: KGHSY, FQNENV. The CDR3 region has the DNA TGTGCCTCCCACTCGACAGTGAACACTGAAGCTTTCTTT. It yields the protein CASHSTVNTEAFF.

The J gene is TRBJ1-2, the V gene TRBV11-2; 11 bases agree with TRBD1. Germline V gene lookup returns CDR1 SGHAT and CDR2 FQNNGV. V shed 1 base, J shed 8 bases, and the junction held 6 bases outside the gene matches. The CDR3 consists of 15 residues. DNA of the CDR3: TGTGCCAGCAGCTTAGCGGGCGGACAGGGGGCGGGCTACACCTTC. Its protein product is CASSLAGGQGAGYTF.

This clone occurred once. The chain is built from TRBV4-1 and TRBJ1-3; no clear D gene. V was shortened by 4 bases and J by 5 bases, with 21 bases between the two germline ends. CDR1 MGHRA and CDR2 YSYEKL come from the germline V gene. CDR3 length equals 17 residues. CDR3 loop: CASSPFGSTELRNTIYF. CDR3 DNA sequence: TGCGCCAGCAGCCCGTTCGGGAGTACCGAGTTACGAAACACCATATATTTT.

A single count supports this clone. This rearrangement joins TRBV7-3 to TRBJ2-2; either TRBD1 or TRBD2 may supply D (6 bases each). Germline V CDR1 and CDR2: SGHTA, FQGTGA. The CDR3 covers 14 residues. V was shortened by 5 bases and J by 6 bases, with 13 bases between the two germline ends. The CDR3 nucleotides read TGTGCCAGCAGCATCACAGGGAGGTCCGGGGAGCTGTTTTTT. Its translation: CASSITGRSGELFF. Full variable domain (rest looked up from reference TRBV7-3 and TRBJ2-2): GAGVSQTPSNKVTEKGKYVELRCDPISGHTALYWYRQSLGQGPEFLIYFQGTGAADDSGLPNDRFFAVRPEGSVSTLKIQRTERGDSAVYLCASSITGRSGELFFGEGSRLTVL.